The TCR beta chain described here comes from a study of T cell responses to AZD1222 COVID-19 vaccine. Study background: Some second doses came at about 4 weeks and others at about 12 weeks; these were pooled.

The method was immunoSEQ multiplex PCR; TCRdb's version includes in-frame clones alone and lacks a portion of them. The table records 68,000 or so clones, about nine tenths of them present only once. CDR3 size: 15 residues. Germline lookup yields CDR1 MGHRA and CDR2 YSYEKL. Trimming pared 0 bases from V and 4 bases from J, leaving 12 bases between. On this clone itself: Its cognate antigen is unknown.

Study results and limitations: Donors, mostly white British, included more females; clonal diversity was possibly underestimated.

The origin of this receptor is an adult in good health. The V call is TRBV4-1, the J call TRBJ1-1; TRBD1 might be the D (6 bases). This material consisted of peripheral blood, taken on day 0 of AZD1222 vaccination. The CDR3 DNA reads TGCGCCAGCAGCCAAGATAGGAGGGGGATCACTGAAGCTTTCTTT. Protein sequence: CASSQDRRGITEAFF.